Below, 19 T cell receptor beta chains from the same sample are listed, as sequenced in a study of T cell responses to AZD1222 COVID-19 vaccine. Clones were read by immunoSEQ multiplex PCR, and TCRdb kept only the in-frame ones, dropping some. The data contain roughly 100,000 clones, more than 75% of them singletons. Sequenced material: peripheral blood, taken on day 0 of AZD1222 vaccination. The receptors were gathered from an adult in good health.

This chain connects TRBV5-4 to TRBJ2-1; D might be TRBD2 (6 bases). V lost 0 bases, J lost 1 base, and 11 bases lay in between. The CDR3 length is 16 residues. Germline V gene lookup returns CDR1 SGHNT and CDR2 YYREEE (reference sequence). For the CDR3, the DNA is TGTGCCAGCAGCTTGGCCCTAGGGACTTCCTACAATGAGCAGTTCTTC. Translating it yields CASSLALGTSYNEQFF.

This chain links TRBV21-1 with TRBJ2-1; TRBD2 was called by the table and not checked on the DNA. TRBV21-1 is designated a pseudogene. The CDR3 is 14 amino acids. CDR3 sequence: CASRMEWSNYEQFF. CDR3 sequence (DNA): TGTGCCAGCAGGATGGAATGGAGCAACTATGAGCAGTTCTTC.

This clone was recorded once. The chain joins TRBV18 to TRBJ2-1; D is unresolved. Germline V gene data show CDR1 as KGHSH and CDR2 as LQKENI. This CDR3 is built from 14 residues. V was shortened by 2 bases and J by 10 bases, with 15 bases between the two germline ends. This chain's CDR3 is CASSPFPDGREQFF. The CDR3 DNA follows: TGTGCCAGCTCACCATTTCCTGACGGCAGGGAGCAGTTCTTC.

This chain joins TRBV15 and TRBJ1-4; D not certain. Trimming shortened V by 4 bases and J by 7 bases, and 7 bases separated the two germline ends. Germline V gene data show CDR1 as LNHNV and CDR2 as YYDKDF (reference sequence). The CDR3 is made up of 12 amino acids. The CDR3, as DNA: TGTGCCACCAGCACAGACTTTGAAAAACTGTTTTTT. Translated, it gives CATSTDFEKLFF. Together with reference TRBV15 and TRBJ1-4, the CDR3 gives the full variable domain: DAMVIQNPRYQVTQFGKPVTLSCSQTLNHNVMYWYQQKSSQAPKLLFHYYDKDFNNEADTPDNFQSRRPNTSFCFLDIRSPGLGDTAMYLCATSTDFEKLFFGSGTQLSVL.

This chain connects TRBV5-1 to TRBJ2-7; tentatively, D is TRBD2 (5 bases). CDR3 length: 14 amino acids. V was clipped by 4 bases and J by 3 bases, with 14 bases between them. Per the germline V gene, CDR1 is SGHRS and CDR2 is YFSETQ. The CDR3 sequence: CASSPMSAGYEQYF. In DNA form, the CDR3 reads TGCGCCAGCAGCCCCATGTCGGCGGGCTACGAGCAGTACTTC. The whole variable domain, filled in from reference TRBV5-1 and TRBJ2-7, reads KAGVTQTPRYLIKTRGQQVTLSCSPISGHRSVSWYQQTPGQGLQFLFEYFSETQRNKGNFPGRFSGRQFSNSRSEMNVSTLELGDSALYLCASSPMSAGYEQYFGPGTRLTVT.

The chain employs TRBV7-9 and TRBJ1-5; TRBD1 might be the D (6 bases). The CDR3 length is 15 residues. V was trimmed by 1 base and J by 1 base, leaving 8 bases between them. Germline CDR1 is SEHNR and CDR2 is FQNEAQ (reference sequence). The chain's CDR3 is CASSLEGGSNQPQHF. CDR3 DNA sequence: TGTGCCAGCAGCTTAGAGGGGGGAAGCAATCAGCCCCAGCATTTT. The full variable domain, rest sourced from reference TRBV7-9 and TRBJ1-5, is DTGVSQNPRHKITKRGQNVTFRCDPISEHNRLYWYRQTLGQGPEFLTYFQNEAQLEKSRLLSDRFSAERPKGSFSTLEIQRTEQGDSAMYLCASSLEGGSNQPQHFGDGTRLSIL.

The V call is TRBV18, the J call TRBJ2-1; D possibly corresponds to TRBD2 (5 bases). In germline, CDR1 is KGHSH, CDR2 LQKENI. CDR3 length equals 12 residues. The germline V and J ends were trimmed by 2 bases and 9 bases, with 8 bases remaining between them. In DNA, the CDR3 is TGTGCCAGCTCACCAGAAAGCGGTGAGCAGTTCTTC. The encoded protein is CASSPESGEQFF.

The V gene is TRBV19, the J gene TRBJ1-1, with unresolved D. Germline CDR1 LNHDA, CDR2 SQIVND (reference sequence). The CDR3 loop spans 11 amino acids. V dropped 8 bases and J dropped 5 bases, with 9 bases sitting between them. In nucleotides, the CDR3 is TGTGCCAGTGCGCAGGAGACTGAAGCTTTCTTT. Residues: CASAQETEAFF.

The V gene is TRBV11-2, the J gene TRBJ2-1; 7 nucleotides match TRBD1. The CDR3 sequence is 16 residues long. Germline assignment: CDR1 SGHAT and CDR2 FQNNGV. Trimming at V came to 5 bases and at J to 6 bases, leaving 13 bases not matched to a gene. CDR3 region: CASSTFRQGIGNEQFF. The CDR3 DNA sequence: TGTGCCAGCAGCACCTTCCGACAGGGAATCGGCAATGAGCAGTTCTTC. Filled out from reference TRBV11-2 and TRBJ2-1, the complete variable domain reads EAGVAQSPRYKIIEKRQSVAFWCNPISGHATLYWYQQILGQGPKLLIQFQNNGVVDDSQLPKDRFSAERLKGVDSTLKIQPAKLEDSAVYLCASSTFRQGIGNEQFFGPGTRLTVL.

This clone was counted a few times. This sequence joins TRBV11-2 and TRBJ2-7; no reliable D call. CDR1 is SGHAT and CDR2 is FQNNGV in the germline V gene. The CDR3 loop spans 14 amino acids. Deletions cut 3 bases from V and 7 bases from J, with 16 bases between. In nucleotides, the CDR3 is TGTGCCAGCAGCTTTGTACAGAGACTCTATGAGCAGTACTTC. It translates to CASSFVQRLYEQYF. Full variable domain (rest looked up from reference TRBV11-2 and TRBJ2-7): EAGVAQSPRYKIIEKRQSVAFWCNPISGHATLYWYQQILGQGPKLLIQFQNNGVVDDSQLPKDRFSAERLKGVDSTLKIQPAKLEDSAVYLCASSFVQRLYEQYFGPGTRLTVT.

The chain links TRBV11-2 to TRBJ2-1; 7 nucleotides match TRBD2. The CDR3 covers 15 residues. The trim removed 3 bases at V and 9 bases at J, leaving 11 bases unmatched. From germline, CDR1 is SGHAT and CDR2 FQNNGV. The CDR3 loop reads CASSFGRGPRGEQFF. The DNA of the CDR3 is TGTGCCAGCAGCTTTGGGAGGGGCCCAAGGGGTGAGCAGTTCTTC.

The genes are TRBV7-9 and TRBJ2-7; D may be TRBD2 (5 bases). With 5 bases removed from V and 0 bases from J, the gap between germline ends came to 11 bases. CDR1 is SEHNR and CDR2 is FQNEAQ in the germline V gene (reference sequence). This CDR3 has 14 residues. Written as DNA, the CDR3 is TGTGCCAGCAGCCTCGGACTCAGCTCCTACGAGCAGTACTTC. Translating gives CASSLGLSSYEQYF.

The chain employs TRBV27 and TRBJ1-5, with D perhaps matching TRBD1 (5 bases). The germline gives CDR1 MNHEY, CDR2 SMNVEV (reference sequence). The V gene lost 6 bases and the J gene lost 4 bases, with 19 bases spanning the gap. CDR3 length: 16 amino acids. The CDR3 spells CASRNLAGVGNQPQHF. The CDR3 DNA follows: TGTGCCAGCAGGAATCTGGCGGGGGTGGGGAATCAGCCCCAGCATTTT.

The chain carries TRBV3-1 (or the pseudogene TRBV3-2) and TRBJ1-1; perhaps TRBD1 as D (5 bases). V lost 5 bases to trimming and J lost 8 bases, with 12 bases between them. CDR1 is LGHDT and CDR2 is YNNKEL in the germline V gene (reference sequence). There are 12 residues in the CDR3. DNA for the CDR3: TGTGCCAGCAGCTCCCCGACAGCCGAAGCTTTCTTT. This sequence encodes CASSSPTAEAFF.

The gene calls are TRBV19 and TRBJ1-1; D gene unclear. This CDR3 has 12 amino acids. Germline V gene lookup returns CDR1 LNHDA and CDR2 SQIVND (reference sequence). V lost 5 bases and J 10 bases, leaving 14 bases between the germline ends. CDR3 sequence reads: CASSLFGRRAFF. CDR3 in DNA: TGTGCCAGTAGTCTGTTTGGGAGGCGAGCTTTCTTT.

The chain joins TRBV28 to TRBJ2-1, with D perhaps assigned TRBD1 or TRBD2 (5 bases each). Germline lookup yields CDR1 MDHEN and CDR2 SYDVKM. V lost 8 bases to trimming and J lost 8 bases, with 10 bases between them. This CDR3 has 11 residues. The CDR3 bases are TGTGCCAGCGGGGGTTCGCATGAGCAGTTCTTC. Translation gives CASGGSHEQFF.

The chain carries TRBV18 and TRBJ2-7, with D possibly matching TRBD2 (6 bases). V was trimmed by 1 base and J by 6 bases, leaving 7 bases between them. CDR1 is KGHSH and CDR2 is LQKENI in the germline V gene. The CDR3 totals 12 residues. The CDR3 spells CASSPLGGEQYF. The CDR3, as DNA: TGTGCCAGCTCACCACTCGGGGGCGAGCAGTACTTC.

This chain joins TRBV20-1 and TRBJ2-5, with no clear D. V was shortened by 3 bases and J by 5 bases, with 13 bases between the two germline ends. This CDR3 is 13 amino acids long. Germline CDR1 DFQATT, CDR2 SNEGSKA (reference sequence). In nucleotides, the CDR3 is TGCAGTGCTAGTGGGGAAGCTGGGGAGACCCAGTACTTC. It yields the protein CSASGEAGETQYF.

The chain joins TRBV28 to TRBJ1-5, with D maybe TRBD1 (5 bases). The CDR3 covers 15 residues. Per germline, CDR1 MDHEN and CDR2 SYDVKM. V shed 3 bases and J shed 3 bases, with 12 bases lying between them. This CDR3 is CASSFSSGNNQPQHF. DNA of the CDR3: TGTGCCAGCAGTTTTTCTTCAGGGAACAATCAGCCCCAGCATTTT.